The T cell receptor (beta chain) under discussion was sequenced for a study of T cell repertoires in cytomegalovirus infection. As for the study in general: It was the public TCR beta signatures that indicated both CMV infection and matching HLA type. Study-wide results and limits: HLA-C-restricted TCR beta clonotypes specific for CMV led the ex vivo response.

This CDR3 has 18 residues. Losses at the gene ends were 2 bases for V and 0 bases for J; bases not matched to a gene: 12. CDR1 SGHVS and CDR2 FNYEAQ come from the germline V gene. This clonotype was found a few times. Its antigen is not identified. TCRdb fed the reads into MiXCR, producing one record per CDR3 protein. The sample shows 250,000 to 400,000 distinct CDR3 sequences, 20% to 30% of them seen only once. This clonotype was sampled from a human donor in good health (CMV status not recorded). Some clones in this sample may be carry-over from other donors' samples. The chain carries TRBV7-6 and TRBJ2-7; 8 positions agree with TRBD2. The starting material was cultured PBMCs, obtained from culture after CMV antigen stimulation. This chain's CDR3 is CASSLTTGTRGSSYEQYF. For the CDR3, the DNA is TGTGCCAGCAGCTTAACCACCGGGACTAGGGGGAGCTCCTACGAGCAGTACTTC.